These 14 T cell receptor beta chains share one sample of origin, sequenced in a study of blood T cell repertoires in COVID-19 (dated by TCRdb to about 2020). The library came from the immunoSEQ multiplex PCR assay. TCRdb limited this immuneACCESS table to in-frame rearrangements with V and J called. A share of clones is missing; checked studies link under half to unresolved V genes, and the rest is unexplained. The sample table shows under 100,000 clones, and around 90% are seen once. The top ten clones comprise 4.6% of the sample. What was sequenced was peripheral blood. The source is a man aged 45 to 65 with active COVID-19.

CDR3 in amino acids: CASSLGLASTDTQYF. CDR3 coding DNA: TGTGCCAGCAGCTTAGGACTAGCGAGCACAGATACGCAGTATTTT. The V and J genes are TRBV7-3 and TRBJ2-3, with 9 bases that match TRBD2. The CDR3 sequence is 15 residues long. The V and J ends lost 2 bases and 0 bases, in that order; junction bases with no gene match: 0. From germline, CDR1 is SGHTA and CDR2 FQGTGA.

The chain uses TRBV11-1 and TRBJ1-3; D unclear. Trimming removed 7 bases from V and 0 bases from J, with 10 bases in between. This CDR3 contains 14 residues. The germline V gene has CDR1 SGHAT and CDR2 FQDESV (reference sequence). The CDR3 nucleotides are TGTGCCAGCACCTACTCGGGCTCTGGAAACACCATATATTTT. Its translation is CASTYSGSGNTIYF.

This clone was seen a single time. This sequence joins TRBV6-2 or TRBV6-3 and TRBJ2-1, with D unclear. This CDR3 comprises 18 residues. The V gene lost 0 bases and the J gene lost 0 bases, with 15 bases spanning the gap. Germline values: CDR1 MNHEY, CDR2 SVGEGT. In DNA form, the CDR3 reads TGTGCCAGCAGTTACTCCCCTCGGTCCCCGATCTCCTACAATGAGCAGTTCTTC. Translating gives CASSYSPRSPISYNEQFF.

This sequence joins TRBV5-4 and TRBJ2-1; D unclear. The CDR3 covers 15 residues. CDR1 and CDR2 from the germline V gene are SGHNT and YYREEE (reference sequence). V was trimmed by 5 bases and J by 0 bases, leaving 12 bases between them. The CDR3 coding sequence is TGTGCCAGCAGTCCCGACTCCCACTCCTACAATGAGCAGTTCTTC. Amino acids: CASSPDSHSYNEQFF.

This clone was detected once. The chain is built from TRBV7-2 and TRBJ2-1, with D tentatively TRBD2 (6 bases). The CDR3 contains 11 residues. CDR1 and CDR2 from the germline V gene are SGHTA and FQGNSA. V was pared by 3 bases and J by 12 bases, with 9 bases between. The DNA of the CDR3 is TGTGCCAGCAGCTTTAGCGGATGGCAGTTCTTC. As protein: CASSFSGWQFF.

J is TRBJ1-3 and V is TRBV28; D gene uncertain. The CDR3 runs 15 residues. Germline values: CDR1 MDHEN, CDR2 SYDVKM. V was cut by 8 bases and J by 0 bases, with 14 bases left in between. The CDR3 region has the DNA TGTGCCAGCCGCCCCCACGGGGACTCTGGAAACACCATATATTTT. Its translation is CASRPHGDSGNTIYF.

The chain uses TRBV11-2 and TRBJ2-2; 7 nucleotides line up with TRBD2. The germline V gene has CDR1 SGHAT and CDR2 FQNNGV. The CDR3 length is 14 residues. Trimming cost V 9 bases and J 6 bases; bases outside gene matches: 10. The CDR3 loop is CASGEGLRAGELFF. In DNA, the CDR3 is TGTGCCAGTGGGGAGGGCCTTAGGGCCGGGGAGCTGTTTTTT.

This chain uses TRBV7-9 with TRBJ2-1, with TRBD2 identical over 12 bases. The CDR3 length is 15 residues. In germline, CDR1 is SEHNR, CDR2 FQNEAQ (reference sequence). V lost 2 bases and J lost 8; bases outside the gene matches: 4. CDR3: CASSLSSGRGYEQFF. The CDR3 DNA follows: TGTGCCAGCAGCTTATCTAGCGGGAGGGGTTATGAGCAGTTCTTC.

The chain uses TRBV6-1 and TRBJ1-2; TRBD1 matches at 8 bases. CDR3 length: 15 amino acids. The junction had 3 bases not matched to a gene; V was cut back by 1 base and J by 2 bases. The germline CDR1 and CDR2 sequences are MNHNS and SASEGT. Here the CDR3 reads CASSEGQGANYGYTF. CDR3 nucleotides: TGTGCCAGCAGTGAAGGGCAGGGGGCGAACTATGGCTACACCTTC.

The chain combines TRBV2 with TRBJ2-3, with TRBD2 identical over 7 bases. The germline V gene encodes CDR1 SNHLY and CDR2 FYNNEI. This CDR3 region has 15 residues. The J segment lost 2 bases and the V segment lost 6 bases, leaving 8 bases of the junction unmatched. This chain's CDR3 is CASRAYGTTTDTQYF. Written as DNA, the CDR3 is TGTGCCAGCAGAGCTTACGGGACTACCACAGATACGCAGTATTTT.

The chain carries TRBV7-3 and TRBJ1-1; tentative D call: TRBD1 (5 bases). The V gene's germline CDR1 is SGHTA and CDR2 FQGTGA. The CDR3 has 14 residues. V was clipped by 1 base and J by 6 bases, with 12 bases between them. CDR3 sequence reads: CASSLSGARSEAFF. The CDR3 DNA follows: TGTGCCAGCAGCTTAAGCGGGGCTAGGTCTGAAGCTTTCTTT.

V and J are TRBV29-1 and TRBJ2-7; a weak D match, TRBD2 (5 bases). Trimming removed 3 bases from V and 3 bases from J, with 12 bases in between. The CDR3 has 13 amino acids. Germline V CDR1 and CDR2: SQVTM, ANQGSEA. CDR3: CSVEGREHYEQYF. The CDR3 region has the DNA TGCAGCGTTGAGGGAAGGGAGCACTACGAGCAGTACTTC.

The chain is built from TRBV5-1 and TRBJ2-7; TRBD2 matches at 9 bases. Germline loops: CDR1 SGHRS, CDR2 YFSETQ. The V gene end was trimmed by 5 bases and the J gene end by 3 bases; junction bases not matched to a gene: 6. The CDR3 runs 14 residues. The CDR3 region is CASREAGGDYEQYF. The CDR3 DNA follows: TGCGCCAGCAGAGAAGCGGGGGGAGACTACGAGCAGTACTTC.

The gene calls are TRBV6-6 and TRBJ2-1; 7 positions match TRBD1. Germline V lookup: CDR1 MNHNY, CDR2 SVGAGI (reference sequence). The V segment lost 4 bases and the J segment 2 bases; nucleotides outside the gene matches: 5. The CDR3 is 15 amino acids. The CDR3 loop reads CASSSTGWTYNEQFF. CDR3 nucleotide sequence: TGTGCCAGCAGTTCGACAGGGTGGACCTACAATGAGCAGTTCTTC.